What follows are 30 T cell receptor beta chains derived from one specimen sequenced in a study of graft-versus-host responses after intestinal transplantation (dated by TCRdb to the early 2020s). These receptors' antigens are unknown. The library was prepared using the immunoSEQ multiplex PCR assay. TCRdb re-hosts the immuneACCESS table, in-frame sequences only. Its copies lack some clones; in the studies checked, an unresolved V gene accounts for under half of them, and the cause for the rest is not known. For this sample the table gives tens of thousands of clones, of which about 93% were detected only once. About 20% of the sample rests with the top ten. The sample's time point label, decoded: cells obtained before transplantation from donor or recipient. Sequenced here: unstimulated CD8+ T cells sorted from spleen or lymph node cells, sampled before transplant. These receptors all stem from a human donor who was the organ donor for an intestinal transplant.

V usage is TRBV4-2 and J usage is TRBJ2-5; no definite D call. Looked up from germline, CDR1 is LGHNA and CDR2 is YNFKEQ. The CDR3 consists of 13 residues. The V end lost 1 base, the J end lost 5 bases, and 8 bases lay between the germline ends. The CDR3 here is CASSQGTEETQYF. The CDR3 DNA follows: TGTGCCAGCAGCCAAGGGACGGAGGAGACCCAGTACTTC.

V gene TRBV6-1 combines with J gene TRBJ1-6; D perhaps matches TRBD1 (6 bases). CDR1 MNHNS and CDR2 SASEGT come from the germline V gene. The V end was cut by 8 bases, the J end by 4 bases, with 15 bases between. The CDR3 spans 15 residues. In nucleotides, the CDR3 is TGTGCCAGCTCACAGGACACAGGGTATAATTCACCCCTCCACTTT. As protein: CASSQDTGYNSPLHF.

The chain carries TRBV10-1 and TRBJ1-1, with D maybe TRBD1 (5 bases). The CDR3 runs to 12 residues. CDR1 and CDR2 (germline): WNHNN, SYGVQD (reference sequence). V was shortened by 8 bases and J by 3 bases, with 10 bases between the two germline ends. CDR3 coding DNA: TGCGCCAGCGACCGGGACGACACTGAAGCTTTCTTT. Its translation: CASDRDDTEAFF.

The CDR3, as DNA: TGCAGCGTAGTCGTCCATGAGCAGTTCTTC. Its protein is CSVVVHEQFF. This chain links TRBV29-1 with TRBJ2-1, with D unresolved. Germline V lookup: CDR1 SQVTM, CDR2 ANQGSEA. Trimming stripped 6 bases from V and 8 bases from J, with 8 bases between. The CDR3 loop spans 10 amino acids.

The chain joins TRBV19 to TRBJ2-3; perhaps TRBD2 as D (5 bases). The CDR3 is 15 residues long. Germline lookup yields CDR1 LNHDA and CDR2 SQIVND (reference sequence). The V gene lost 5 bases and the J gene lost 0 bases, with 12 bases spanning the gap. CDR3 sequence: CASSGGPPSTDTQYF. CDR3 DNA sequence: TGTGCCAGTAGTGGCGGGCCTCCGAGCACAGATACGCAGTATTTT.

Concerning this clone: The same CDR3 also results from other DNA sequences found in this sample. The chain uses TRBV27 and TRBJ1-5; no clear D. CDR1 is MNHEY, CDR2 SMNVEV, per germline (reference sequence). The CDR3 covers 17 residues. Trimming pared 0 bases from V and 3 bases from J, leaving 15 bases between. DNA of the CDR3: TGTGCCAGCAGTTTATCCAGGAGTCAGAACGCCAATCAGCCCCAGCATTTT. This codes for CASSLSRSQNANQPQHF.

The sample holds one count of this clone. The genes are TRBV4-1 and TRBJ2-7, with 12 nucleotides matching TRBD1. Germline-derived CDR1 and CDR2 are MGHRA and YSYEKL. With V trimmed by 4 bases and J by 7 bases, 5 bases remained unmatched. The CDR3 contains 14 residues. The CDR3, as DNA: TGCGCCAGCAGCCGGGGACAGGGGGCGCAAGAGCAGTACTTC. This sequence encodes CASSRGQGAQEQYF.

This clone was detected a few times. The rearrangement links TRBV11-2 to TRBJ2-7; possibly TRBD2 for D (6 bases). The V gene's germline CDR1 is SGHAT and CDR2 FQNNGV. The CDR3 has 13 amino acids. Trimming cost V 9 bases and J 2 bases, with 14 bases left between them. For the CDR3, the DNA is TGTGCCAGTCGACGGACTAACACCTACGAGCAGTACTTC. Protein sequence: CASRRTNTYEQYF.

This clone occurred once. This sequence joins TRBV28 and TRBJ1-4; 11 positions agree with TRBD1. Trimming cost V 1 base and J 0 bases; bases outside gene matches: 7. The CDR3 has 19 amino acids. Germline CDR1 MDHEN, CDR2 SYDVKM. The CDR3 loop reads CASSLLGTGGNATNEKLFF. The CDR3 bases are TGTGCCAGCAGTTTATTAGGGACAGGGGGTAATGCAACTAATGAAAAACTGTTTTTT. Using reference TRBV28 and TRBJ1-4 for the parts outside the CDR3, the full variable domain is DVKVTQSSRYLVKRTGEKVFLECVQDMDHENMFWYRQDPGLGLRLIYFSYDVKMKEKGDIPEGYSVSREKKERFSLILESASTNQTSMYLCASSLLGTGGNATNEKLFFGSGTQLSVL.

The chain carries TRBV19 and TRBJ2-7; the D is unclear. The V gene lost 4 bases and the J gene lost 4 bases, with 11 bases spanning the gap. In germline, CDR1 is LNHDA, CDR2 SQIVND (reference sequence). The CDR3 covers 13 residues. CDR3 sequence: CASSNPPIYEQYF. CDR3 DNA: TGTGCCAGTAGTAACCCCCCAATATACGAGCAGTACTTC.

This chain uses TRBV7-8 with TRBJ2-1; 10 bases match TRBD2. From germline, CDR1 is SGHVS and CDR2 FQNEAQ. The CDR3 sequence is 15 residues long. After removal of 7 bases from V and 6 bases from J, the junction contained 9 bases not matched to a gene. CDR3 bases: TGTGCCAGCACCCCAGCGGGAGGGCCGGGCAATGAGCAGTTCTTC. It specifies CASTPAGGPGNEQFF.

The chain has TRBV6-5 and TRBJ1-1; no clear D. CDR3 size: 12 residues. The germline V gene has CDR1 MNHEY and CDR2 SVGAGI. The germline V and J ends were trimmed by 0 bases and 2 bases, with 1 base remaining between them. The CDR3 reads CASSYSNTEAFF. The CDR3 DNA reads TGTGCCAGCAGTTACTCCAACACTGAAGCTTTCTTT.

This clone was picked up a small number of times. The chain employs TRBV5-4 and TRBJ2-2; either TRBD1 or TRBD2 may supply D (5 bases each). The CDR3 covers 14 residues. Trimming cost V 4 bases and J 6 bases, with 13 bases left between them. The germline V gene has CDR1 SGHNT and CDR2 YYREEE (reference sequence). This CDR3 reads CASSAARESGELFF. As DNA, the CDR3 is TGTGCCAGCAGCGCCGCCAGGGAGTCCGGGGAGCTGTTTTTT. Variable domain in full (rest from reference TRBV5-4 and TRBJ2-2): ETGVTQSPTHLIKTRGQQVTLRCSSQSGHNTVSWYQQALGQGPQFIFQYYREEENGRGNFPPRFSGLQFPNYSSELNVNALELDDSALYLCASSAARESGELFFGEGSRLTVL.

The rearrangement uses TRBV15 and TRBJ2-1; D is perhaps TRBD1 (6 bases). The V end lost 1 base, the J end lost 7 bases, and 17 bases lay between the germline ends. The CDR3 is made up of 16 amino acids. Germline-derived CDR1 and CDR2 are LNHNV and YYDKDF (reference sequence). The CDR3 spells CATSRVRQGLGNEQFF. CDR3 nucleotide sequence: TGTGCCACCAGCAGAGTAAGGCAGGGGCTTGGGAATGAGCAGTTCTTC.

The V call is TRBV4-3, the J call TRBJ2-7; TRBD1 agrees at 10 bases. The CDR3 consists of 15 residues. CDR1 LGHNA and CDR2 YSLEER come from the germline V gene. V was pared by 4 bases and J by 0 bases, with 3 bases of the junction left unmatched. As DNA, the CDR3 is TGCGCCAGCAGCCCAGACAGGGGGCACTCCTACGAGCAGTACTTC. Residues: CASSPDRGHSYEQYF.

The rearrangement uses TRBV27 and TRBJ2-1; no reliable D call. Trimming took 5 bases from V and 5 from J, leaving 10 bases between them. This CDR3 contains 13 residues. From germline, CDR1 is MNHEY and CDR2 SMNVEV (reference sequence). CDR3 nucleotides: TGTGCCAGCAGTAGGAGTGGAAACAATGAGCAGTTCTTC. As protein: CASSRSGNNEQFF.

The rearrangement links TRBV25-1 to TRBJ2-5; 10 nucleotides agree with TRBD1. There are 14 residues in the CDR3. Trimming took 1 base from V and 7 from J; bases not matched to a gene: 3. CDR1 and CDR2 (germline): MGHDK, SYGVNS. Here the CDR3 reads CASSESGTGATQYF. The CDR3 region has the DNA TGTGCCAGCAGTGAATCGGGGACAGGGGCGACCCAGTACTTC.

This clone was counted once. The V gene is TRBV19, the J gene TRBJ1-2, with 9 nucleotides matching TRBD1. This CDR3 has 16 amino acids. The V segment lost 3 bases and the J segment 2 bases; nucleotides outside the gene matches: 7. Germline V gene lookup returns CDR1 LNHDA and CDR2 SQIVND (reference sequence). CDR3 in DNA: TGTGCCAGTAGTATTGCCGGGACAGGGAGGAACTATGGCTACACCTTC. It is translated as CASSIAGTGRNYGYTF.

The chain recombines TRBV4-3 with TRBJ1-2; D is unresolved. The length of the CDR3 is 14 residues. Germline V lookup: CDR1 LGHNA, CDR2 YSLEER. V was pared by 1 base and J by 5 bases, with 11 bases between. CDR3 DNA: TGCGCCAGCAGCCAAGTTGGTTGGGCATATGGCTACACCTTC. This encodes CASSQVGWAYGYTF.

V is TRBV4-2 and J is TRBJ2-7; possible D gene TRBD1, 6 bases. CDR1 is LGHNA, CDR2 YNFKEQ, per germline. The V end was cut by 0 bases, the J end by 5 bases, with 14 bases between. This CDR3 is 15 amino acids long. DNA of the CDR3: TGTGCCAGCAGCCAAGAAGGGCAGGGGATACACGAGCAGTACTTC. It is translated as CASSQEGQGIHEQYF.

This chain connects TRBV7-8 to TRBJ2-7; 10 bases match TRBD1. Trimming cost V 5 bases and J 6 bases; bases outside gene matches: 7. The CDR3 has 14 residues. CDR1 is SGHVS, CDR2 FQNEAQ, per germline. CDR3 loop: CASSPGTGALEQYF. CDR3 nucleotides: TGTGCCAGCAGCCCCGGGACAGGGGCCCTCGAGCAGTACTTC.

This chain links TRBV27 with TRBJ2-7; a weak D match, TRBD2 (7 bases). Germline CDR1 and CDR2: MNHEY and SMNVEV (reference sequence). CDR3 length: 15 residues. The V end lost 6 bases, the J end lost 3 bases, and 18 bases lay between the germline ends. CDR3 DNA: TGTGCCAGCAGAAACGAGGGGGGGGGTTACTACGAGCAGTACTTC. Its protein is CASRNEGGGYYEQYF.

This chain joins TRBV15 and TRBJ2-1, with 11 bases that match TRBD2. Germline V gene data show CDR1 as LNHNV and CDR2 as YYDKDF (reference sequence). Losses at the gene ends were 3 bases for V and 4 bases for J; bases not matched to a gene: 8. CDR3 length: 17 amino acids. The chain's CDR3 is CATSSPPTSGTYNEQFF. CDR3 bases: TGTGCCACCAGCAGCCCTCCGACTAGCGGGACATACAATGAGCAGTTCTTC.

The chain is built from TRBV19 and TRBJ2-3; 10 bases fit TRBD2. The CDR3 is 15 residues long. Looked up from germline, CDR1 is LNHDA and CDR2 is SQIVND (reference sequence). Trimming cost V 3 bases and J 6 bases; bases outside gene matches: 6. CDR3 DNA sequence: TGTGCCAGTAGTATCACTAGCGGGAATGGGGATACGCAGTATTTT. This codes for CASSITSGNGDTQYF.

This clone was recorded a few times. The J gene is TRBJ2-4, the V gene TRBV6-6; TRBD1 is a possible D gene (6 bases). The CDR3 is 16 amino acids. The germline V gene has CDR1 MNHNY and CDR2 SVGAGI (reference sequence). Trimming removed 2 bases from V and 8 bases from J, with 19 bases in between. CDR3 amino acids: CASSYLLAGAMDIQYF. CDR3 coding DNA: TGTGCCAGCAGTTACCTCCTAGCAGGGGCTATGGACATTCAGTACTTC.

The chain recombines TRBV7-9 with TRBJ2-3; 7 nucleotides agree with TRBD2. Germline V gene data show CDR1 as SEHNR and CDR2 as FQNEAQ (reference sequence). Trimming at V came to 7 bases and at J to 0 bases, leaving 4 bases not matched to a gene. The CDR3 has 14 residues. CDR3 DNA sequence: TGTGCCAGCACCATGGGGGGGAGCACAGATACGCAGTATTTT. Translation gives CASTMGGSTDTQYF.

CDR3: CASIRPFPWSSYEQYF. DNA for the CDR3: TGTGCCAGCATCAGGCCATTCCCCTGGTCCTCCTACGAGCAGTACTTC. The chain joins TRBV2 to TRBJ2-7; D gene unclear. Germline V gene sequence: CDR1 SNHLY, CDR2 FYNNEI. The CDR3 totals 16 residues. V was clipped by 7 bases and J by 0 bases, with 19 bases between them.

In DNA form, the CDR3 reads TGTGCCAGCAGTTTGGAGCAGACAGATACGCAGTATTTT. Residues: CASSLEQTDTQYF. The V gene is TRBV28, the J gene TRBJ2-3; D unclear. This CDR3 region has 13 residues. Trimming cost V 3 bases and J 3 bases, with 7 bases left between them. CDR1 and CDR2 from the germline V gene are MDHEN and SYDVKM.

The chain combines TRBV4-2 with TRBJ2-1, with TRBD2 as a possible D gene (6 bases). V was shortened by 0 bases and J by 8 bases, with 11 bases between the two germline ends. The CDR3 covers 14 residues. Germline V gives CDR1 LGHNA, CDR2 YNFKEQ. CDR3 DNA: TGTGCCAGCAGCCAAGAGACTAGTCTCTATGAGCAGTTCTTC. This translates into CASSQETSLYEQFF.

The CDR3 here is CASCSTRGVREQYF. Here the CDR3 DNA reads TGTGCCAGTTGCTCTACTCGAGGGGTACGGGAGCAGTACTTC. The chain combines TRBV6-1 with TRBJ2-7, with D perhaps matching TRBD1 or TRBD2 (5 bases each). Germline CDR1 reads MNHNS; CDR2 reads SASEGT. V was pared by 9 bases and J by 7 bases, with 22 bases between. CDR3 length: 14 residues.